This T cell receptor (beta chain) was documented in a study of shared clonotypes between healthy human individuals. The study's findings and limits: It was the few donors that limited the genetic and exposure-history diversity represented.

With V trimmed by 0 bases and J by 3 bases, 2 bases remained unmatched. The germline CDR1 and CDR2 sequences are ENHRY and SYGVKD. This CDR3 contains 15 residues. Naive CD45RA+ and memory CD45RA-negative subsets were split from CD4+ cells. Concerning this clone itself: Its antigen is not known.

Sequencing used immunoSEQ multiplex PCR; TCRdb keeps in-frame clones, though not all of them. The data hold over a million clones, with 96% observed a single time. Material for sequencing was naive CD4+ T cells sorted from blood. The subset here: CD45RA+ positively selected. The rearrangement uses TRBV10-3 and TRBJ1-2; TRBD1 matches at 9 bases. The clonotype comes from a man aged 25 to 45 in good health. CDR3: CAISESGQGDYGYTF. The DNA of the CDR3 is TGTGCCATCAGTGAGTCGGGACAGGGCGACTATGGCTACACCTTC.